This T cell receptor (beta chain) was obtained from a study of blood T cell repertoires in COVID-19. This clone was seen a handful of times. The CDR3 has 12 amino acids. With 3 bases removed from V and 3 bases from J, the gap between germline ends came to 5 bases. This table comes from immunoSEQ multiplex PCR, and its TCRdb copy is limited to in-frame clones, with some not included. The top ten hold under 2% of the sample, which has about 480,000 clones, nearly 90% seen once. Cohorts were assigned according to the clinical history that participants reported. The J gene is TRBJ1-2, the V gene TRBV12-3 or TRBV12-4, with D unclear. Sequencing was done on a sample of PBMCs or T cells enriched from blood (not recorded which). The TCR comes from a woman aged 18 to 35 with acute COVID-19. The CDR3 spells CASSFRYYGYTF. In DNA form, the CDR3 reads TGTGCCAGCAGTTTCAGGTACTATGGCTACACCTTC.